Below are 11 T cell receptor beta chains sequenced from a single sample in a study of Ad26.COV2.S vaccination and SARS-CoV-2 variants. TCRdb's table, derived via immunoSEQ multiplex PCR, lists solely in-frame clones and lacks some. Of fewer than 400,000 clones in the sample, 89% were seen once. As to treatment: some 19 received Ad26.COV2.S at low or high dose, single or two shots; roughly 5 received placebo; per-sample allocation not given. Sampling occurred on day 63 after the first vaccine or placebo injection. This material consisted of peripheral blood, taken in a trial of Ad26.COV2.S vaccine versus placebo. All receptors come from a person between 18 and 65 years old who received the Ad26.COV2.S COVID-19 vaccine or a placebo.

With respect to this clone: Within the sample, other DNA sequences also encode this same CDR3. This rearrangement joins TRBV18 to TRBJ2-7; TRBD1 matches at 8 bases. Looked up from germline, CDR1 is KGHSH and CDR2 is LQKENI. The CDR3 spans 14 residues. Trimming took 3 bases from V and 2 from J; bases not matched to a gene: 3. The CDR3 loop is CASSPDRVPYEQYF. The CDR3 DNA follows: TGTGCCAGCTCACCGGACAGGGTACCCTACGAGCAGTACTTC.

The chain combines TRBV3-1 (or the pseudogene TRBV3-2) with TRBJ2-3; TRBD2 matches 7 bases. The CDR3 has 15 residues. Germline V gene lookup returns CDR1 LGHDT and CDR2 YNNKEL (reference sequence). With V trimmed by 4 bases and J by 5 bases, 9 bases remained unmatched. The DNA of the CDR3 is TGTGCCAGCAGCCCCCGACCCGGGGGGAGAGATACGCAGTATTTT. It translates to CASSPRPGGRDTQYF.

The chain joins TRBV19 to TRBJ2-1, with no clear D. The CDR3 contains 14 residues. CDR1 and CDR2 from the germline V gene are LNHDA and SQIVND (reference sequence). Between the trimmed V and J ends, which lost 5 bases and 8 bases, there was a span of 16 bases. The CDR3 here is CASSWFSLYHEQFF. The CDR3 region has the DNA TGTGCCAGTAGTTGGTTTAGTCTATATCATGAGCAGTTCTTC.

This chain uses TRBV11-3 with TRBJ2-1; D gene uncertain. From germline, CDR1 is SGHNT and CDR2 YENEEA. This CDR3 is 14 amino acids long. V was shortened by 0 bases and J by 6 bases, with 9 bases between the two germline ends. The CDR3 sequence is CASSLDLQSNEQFF. CDR3 coding DNA: TGTGCCAGCAGCTTAGATCTACAGAGCAATGAGCAGTTCTTC.

This clone came up once. This chain uses TRBV7-2 with TRBJ2-7, with 7 bases fitting TRBD2. The V and J ends lost 3 bases and 2 bases, in that order; junction bases with no gene match: 4. The length of the CDR3 is 14 residues. Germline lookup yields CDR1 SGHTA and CDR2 FQGNSA. As DNA, the CDR3 is TGTGCCAGCAGCTTTAGCGGGTTCCCCTACGAGCAGTACTTC. Its protein is CASSFSGFPYEQYF. Complete variable domain (other parts from reference TRBV7-2 and TRBJ2-7): GAGVSQSPSNKVTEKGKDVELRCDPISGHTALYWYRQSLGQGLEFLIYFQGNSAPDKSGLPSDRFSAERTGGSVSTLTIQRTQQEDSAVYLCASSFSGFPYEQYFGPGTRLTVT.

The CDR3 reads CASSPEATNYGYTF. CDR3 nucleotides: TGTGCCAGCAGCCCAGAGGCCACGAACTATGGCTACACCTTC. V usage is TRBV7-9 and J usage is TRBJ1-2, with D uncertain. The V gene's germline CDR1 is SEHNR and CDR2 FQNEAQ (reference sequence). V lost 5 bases, J lost 2 bases, and 12 bases lay in between. The CDR3 has 14 amino acids.

V usage is TRBV7-9 and J usage is TRBJ2-3, with 9 bases matching TRBD1. Germline CDR1 is SEHNR and CDR2 is FQNEAQ (reference sequence). The CDR3 length is 17 residues. Trimming cost V 5 bases and J 0 bases; bases outside gene matches: 9. The CDR3 region is CASSLTGQGPSTDTQYF. DNA of the CDR3: TGTGCCAGCAGCCTAACCGGACAGGGGCCCAGCACAGATACGCAGTATTTT. Full variable domain (missing parts from reference TRBV7-9 and TRBJ2-3): DTGVSQNPRHKITKRGQNVTFRCDPISEHNRLYWYRQTLGQGPEFLTYFQNEAQLEKSRLLSDRFSAERPKGSFSTLEIQRTEQGDSAMYLCASSLTGQGPSTDTQYFGPGTRLTVL.

This rearrangement joins TRBV9 to TRBJ1-3, with 7 bases that match TRBD1. V gave up 4 bases and J gave up 2 bases; unmatched junction bases: 9. There are 16 residues in the CDR3. Germline V CDR1 and CDR2: SGDLS, YYNGEE. The CDR3 nucleotides read TGTGCCAGCAGCCCACAGACAGGGAAGACTGGAAACACCATATATTTT. The encoded protein is CASSPQTGKTGNTIYF.

V usage is TRBV7-9 and J usage is TRBJ2-7; TRBD2 aligns across 9 bases. V lost 1 base, J lost 3 bases, and 7 bases stayed unmatched. This CDR3 has 16 amino acids. Germline CDR1 is SEHNR and CDR2 is FQNEAQ (reference sequence). The CDR3 coding sequence is TGTGCCAGCAGCTTAGAACTAGCGGGCGTAGACTACGAGCAGTACTTC. Protein sequence: CASSLELAGVDYEQYF.

The rearrangement joins TRBV2 to TRBJ2-3; the D call may be TRBD1 or TRBD2 (5 bases each). Per the germline V gene, CDR1 is SNHLY and CDR2 is FYNNEI. Trimming stripped 4 bases from V and 8 bases from J, with 13 bases between. The CDR3 is 13 amino acids. This CDR3 is CASSGGSLVTQYF. CDR3 DNA sequence: TGTGCCAGCAGTGGGGGGTCACTTGTTACGCAGTATTTT. Full variable domain (outside the CDR3, taken from reference TRBV2 and TRBJ2-3): EPEVTQTPSHQVTQMGQEVILRCVPISNHLYFYWYRQILGQKVEFLVSFYNNEISEKSEIFDDQFSVERPDGSNFTLKIRSTKLEDSAMYFCASSGGSLVTQYFGPGTRLTVL.

In its sample, this clone was seen a few times. This chain joins TRBV28 and TRBJ1-6; D call uncertain. V was clipped by 3 bases and J by 4 bases, with 7 bases between them. The CDR3 covers 14 residues. Germline CDR1 and CDR2: MDHEN and SYDVKM. This CDR3 is CASSFPAYNSPLHF. Here the CDR3 DNA reads TGTGCCAGCAGTTTCCCAGCTTATAATTCACCCCTCCACTTT.